The 2 T cell receptor beta chains given below trace back to one sample, sequenced in a study of T-cell reconstitution after alpha-beta-depleted transplantation in children. Preparation of the TCRbeta library involved a method that used unique molecular identifiers. TCRdb analysed the PCR reads with MiXCR anew, one entry per CDR3 protein. The data contain over 300,000 distinct CDR3 sequences, 10% of them singletons. The material sequenced was PBMCs from the stem cell graft donor, taken from the stem cell graft. Source of these receptors: a human donor who donated a stem cell graft to a child with acute lymphoblastic leukemia.

This clonotype was observed many times. The CDR3 loop is CASSWGQGKEKLFF. CDR3 DNA: TGCGCCAGCAGCTGGGGACAGGGGAAAGAAAAACTGTTTTTT. The genes are TRBV5-1 and TRBJ1-4; 10 positions match TRBD1. CDR3 size: 14 residues. CDR1 and CDR2 (germline): SGHRS, YFSETQ. Losses at the gene ends were 3 bases for V and 8 bases for J; bases not matched to a gene: 4.

This clonotype was seen more than once but under ten times. The chain has TRBV5-1 and TRBJ2-1; TRBD1 aligns across 7 bases. Germline CDR1 SGHRS, CDR2 YFSETQ. The V segment lost 0 bases and the J segment 0 bases; nucleotides outside the gene matches: 3. This CDR3 spans 16 amino acids. The CDR3 nucleotides read TGCGCCAGCAGCTTGGAACAGGGGAGCTCCTACAATGAGCAGTTCTTC. This encodes CASSLEQGSSYNEQFF.